Listed here are 8 T cell receptor beta chains from one sample, sequenced in a study of blood T cell repertoires in COVID-19. The protocol was immunoSEQ multiplex PCR, while the TCRdb copy is restricted to in-frame clones and leaves out a portion. This sample has around 250,000 clones, with around 90% found just once. Sequencing input: PBMCs or T cells enriched from blood (not recorded which). Receptors originate from a man aged 50 to 59 who had been exposed to COVID-19.

The V gene is TRBV28, the J gene TRBJ1-5, with D uncertain. The V gene's germline CDR1 is MDHEN and CDR2 SYDVKM. There are 15 residues in the CDR3. V was pared by 1 base and J by 1 base, with 8 bases between. The CDR3 spells CASSLSRLSNQPQHF. The CDR3 region has the DNA TGTGCCAGCAGTTTATCCCGACTCAGCAATCAGCCCCAGCATTTT.

This chain links TRBV6-1 with TRBJ1-5, with D unresolved. Germline-derived CDR1 and CDR2 are MNHNS and SASEGT. The CDR3 is made up of 14 amino acids. V was trimmed by 3 bases and J by 0 bases, leaving 6 bases between them. For the CDR3, the DNA is TGTGCCAGCAGTGATCAGTATAGCAATCAGCCCCAGCATTTT. Residues: CASSDQYSNQPQHF.

The CDR3 coding sequence is TGTGCCAGCAGCTTACGGTCGGTCAATGAGCAGTTCTTC. Its protein is CASSLRSVNEQFF. The gene calls are TRBV7-9 and TRBJ2-1; D gene ambiguous. The germline V gene encodes CDR1 SEHNR and CDR2 FQNEAQ (reference sequence). This CDR3 is 13 amino acids long. Trimming removed 2 bases at V and 6 bases at J, with 8 bases between.

The table lists this clone with a few counts. The chain combines TRBV7-9 with TRBJ1-5; no reliable D call. The CDR3 is 12 amino acids. Germline-derived CDR1 and CDR2 are SEHNR and FQNEAQ (reference sequence). The ends were cut back, 2 bases at V and 8 bases at J, with 7 bases in the middle. The CDR3 region is CASSLFNEPQHF. As DNA, the CDR3 is TGTGCCAGCAGCTTATTTAATGAGCCCCAGCATTTT.

The V call is TRBV7-3, the J call TRBJ2-1, with 9 bases identical to TRBD2. The CDR3 consists of 16 residues. J lost 2 bases, V lost 5 bases, and 7 bases had no gene match. Germline CDR1 reads SGHTA; CDR2 reads FQGTGA. The DNA for the CDR3 is TGTGCCAGCAGCCCAAGAGCGGGAGGCACCTACAATGAGCAGTTCTTC. Residues: CASSPRAGGTYNEQFF.

The V call is TRBV7-6, the J call TRBJ2-1; possible D gene TRBD2, 5 bases. In germline, CDR1 is SGHVS, CDR2 FNYEAQ. The CDR3 loop spans 19 amino acids. V was clipped by 4 bases and J by 5 bases, with 27 bases between them. This CDR3 reads CASSSPLWSGKEIHNEQFF. The DNA of the CDR3 is TGTGCCAGCAGCTCACCCTTATGGTCGGGGAAAGAGATCCACAATGAGCAGTTCTTC. Variable domain in full (rest from reference TRBV7-6 and TRBJ2-1): GAGVSQSPRYKVTKRGQDVALRCDPISGHVSLYWYRQALGQGPEFLTYFNYEAQQDKSGLPNDRFSAERPEGSISTLTIQRTEQRDSAMYRCASSSPLWSGKEIHNEQFFGPGTRLTVL.

J is TRBJ2-7 and V is TRBV20-1; 8 nucleotides line up with TRBD2. V shed 3 bases, J shed 4 bases, and the junction held 5 bases outside the gene matches. CDR1 and CDR2 (germline): DFQATT, SNEGSKA (reference sequence). This CDR3 has 13 amino acids. CDR3 DNA: TGCAGTGCTAGTCCGGCGGGGGGATACGAGCAGTACTTC. Translating gives CSASPAGGYEQYF.

J is TRBJ1-2 and V is TRBV7-2; D unclear. This CDR3 has 14 residues. The ends were cut back, 2 bases at V and 0 bases at J, with 7 bases in the middle. The germline gives CDR1 SGHTA, CDR2 FQGNSA. The CDR3 nucleotides read TGTGCCAGCAGCTTACCCGGGACTAACTATGGCTACACCTTC. Translated: CASSLPGTNYGYTF.